This T cell receptor (beta chain) was captured by sequencing in a study of T cells in Graves' hyperthyroidism and ophthalmopathy. Study-wide points: Most expanded thyroid clonotypes above 0.001 also appeared in blood.

This clonotype was observed many times. Its antigen is not identified. Patients aged 18 to 65 with hyperthyroidism were newly diagnosed, with duration under 2 months. V lost 2 bases, J lost 2 bases, and 9 bases stayed unmatched. Germline V lookup: CDR1 ENHRY, CDR2 SYGVKD. The CDR3 has 16 amino acids. The CDR3 regions of TCR beta were amplified from RNA transcripts. First-round RT-PCR with HTBI primers amplified the TCR CDR3 region. TCRdb reprocessed the multiplex PCR reads via MiXCR and lists one record per CDR3 protein. The repertoire holds about 480,000 distinct CDR3 sequences, with about 15% as singletons.

The chain combines TRBV10-3 with TRBJ2-7; 7 bases are a match to TRBD1. The sample comprised blood. This TCR came from a woman in her late teens or twenties with Graves' hyperthyroidism. The CDR3 region has the DNA TGTGCCATCAGTGAGAGCCTCCGGGACAGCACCTACGAGCAGTACTTC. This encodes CAISESLRDSTYEQYF.